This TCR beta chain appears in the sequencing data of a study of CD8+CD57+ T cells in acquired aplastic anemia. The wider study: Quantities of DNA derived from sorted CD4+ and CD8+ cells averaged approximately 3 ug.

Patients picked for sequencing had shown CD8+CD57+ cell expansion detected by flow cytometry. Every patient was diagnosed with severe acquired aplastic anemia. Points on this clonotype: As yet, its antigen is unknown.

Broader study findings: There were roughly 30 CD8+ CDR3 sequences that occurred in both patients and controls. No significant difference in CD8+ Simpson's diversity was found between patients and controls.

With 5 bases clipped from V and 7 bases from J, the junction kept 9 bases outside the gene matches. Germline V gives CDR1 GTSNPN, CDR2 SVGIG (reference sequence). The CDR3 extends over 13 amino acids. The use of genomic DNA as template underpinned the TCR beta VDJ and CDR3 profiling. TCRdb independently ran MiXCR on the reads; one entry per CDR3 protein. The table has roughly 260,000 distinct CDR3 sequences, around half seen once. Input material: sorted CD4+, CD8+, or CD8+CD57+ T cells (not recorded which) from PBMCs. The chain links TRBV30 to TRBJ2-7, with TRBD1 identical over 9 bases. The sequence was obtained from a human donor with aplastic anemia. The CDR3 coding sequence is TGTGCCTGGGATTTCGGGACAGGGAGAGAGCAGTACTTC. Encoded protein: CAWDFGTGREQYF.